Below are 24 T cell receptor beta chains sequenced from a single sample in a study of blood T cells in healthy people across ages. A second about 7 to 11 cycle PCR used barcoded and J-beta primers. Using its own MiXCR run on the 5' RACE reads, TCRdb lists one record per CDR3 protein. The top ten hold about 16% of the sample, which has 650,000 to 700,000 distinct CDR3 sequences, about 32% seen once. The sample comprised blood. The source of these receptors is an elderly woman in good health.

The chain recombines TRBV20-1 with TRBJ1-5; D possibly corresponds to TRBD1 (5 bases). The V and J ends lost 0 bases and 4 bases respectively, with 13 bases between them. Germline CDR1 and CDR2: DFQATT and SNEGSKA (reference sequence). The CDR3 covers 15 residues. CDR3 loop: CSARDGTVYNQPQHF. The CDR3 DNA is TGCAGTGCTAGAGATGGGACTGTCTATAATCAGCCCCAGCATTTT.

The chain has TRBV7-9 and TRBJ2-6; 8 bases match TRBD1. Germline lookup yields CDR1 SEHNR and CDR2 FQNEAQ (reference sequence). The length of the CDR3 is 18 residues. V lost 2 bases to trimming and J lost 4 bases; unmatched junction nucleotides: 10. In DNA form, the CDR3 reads TGTGCCAGCAGCTTATGGGGGCAGGGGGCCTCAGGGGCCAACGTCCTGACTTTC. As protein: CASSLWGQGASGANVLTF.

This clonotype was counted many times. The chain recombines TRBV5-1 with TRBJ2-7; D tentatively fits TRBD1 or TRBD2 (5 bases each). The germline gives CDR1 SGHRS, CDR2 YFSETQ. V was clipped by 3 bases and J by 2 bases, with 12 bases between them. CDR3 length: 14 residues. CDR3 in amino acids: CASSSGTAAYEQYF. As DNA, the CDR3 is TGCGCCAGCAGCTCCGGGACGGCAGCCTACGAGCAGTACTTC.

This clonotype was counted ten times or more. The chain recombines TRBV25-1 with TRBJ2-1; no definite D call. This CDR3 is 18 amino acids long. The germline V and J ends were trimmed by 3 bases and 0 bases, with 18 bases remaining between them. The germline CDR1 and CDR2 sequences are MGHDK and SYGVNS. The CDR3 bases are TGTGCCAGCAGTGAGGGAACACTCGATTGGATCTCCTACAATGAGCAGTTCTTC. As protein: CASSEGTLDWISYNEQFF.

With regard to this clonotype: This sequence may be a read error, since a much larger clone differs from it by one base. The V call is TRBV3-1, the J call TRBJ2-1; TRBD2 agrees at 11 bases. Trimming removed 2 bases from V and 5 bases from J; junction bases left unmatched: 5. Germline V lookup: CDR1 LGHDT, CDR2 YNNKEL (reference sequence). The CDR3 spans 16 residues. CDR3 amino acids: CASSQRTSGGHNEQFF. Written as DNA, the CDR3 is TGTGCCAGCAGCCAACGAACTAGCGGGGGCCACAATGAGCAGTTCTTC.

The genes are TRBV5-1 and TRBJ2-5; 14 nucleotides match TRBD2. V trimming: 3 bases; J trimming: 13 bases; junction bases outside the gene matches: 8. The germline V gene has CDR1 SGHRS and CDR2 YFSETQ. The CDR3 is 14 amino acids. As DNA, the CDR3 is TGCGCCAGCAGCTACGGGACTAGCGGGAGTCTGTTGTACTTC. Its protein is CASSYGTSGSLLYF.

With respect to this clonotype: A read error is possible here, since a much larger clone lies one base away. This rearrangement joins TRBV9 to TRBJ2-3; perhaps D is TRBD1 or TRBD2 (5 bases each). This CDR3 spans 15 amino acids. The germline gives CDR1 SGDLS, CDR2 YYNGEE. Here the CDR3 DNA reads TGTACCAGCAGCGTAGGGGCAGGGACCACAGATACGCAGTATTTT. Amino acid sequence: CTSSVGAGTTDTQYF.

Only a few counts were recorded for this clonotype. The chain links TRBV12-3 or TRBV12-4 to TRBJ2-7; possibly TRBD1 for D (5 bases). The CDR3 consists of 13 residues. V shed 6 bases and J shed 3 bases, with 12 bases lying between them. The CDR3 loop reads CASSRDQGYEQYF. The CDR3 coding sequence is TGTGCCAGCAGCCGCGACCAGGGCTACGAGCAGTACTTC.

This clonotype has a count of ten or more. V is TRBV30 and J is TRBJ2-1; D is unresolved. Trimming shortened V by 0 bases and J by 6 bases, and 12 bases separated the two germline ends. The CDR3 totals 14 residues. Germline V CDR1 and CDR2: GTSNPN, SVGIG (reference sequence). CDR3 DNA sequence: TGTGCCTGGAGTGTTTTGGGTCGACTCAATGAGCAGTTCTTC. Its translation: CAWSVLGRLNEQFF.

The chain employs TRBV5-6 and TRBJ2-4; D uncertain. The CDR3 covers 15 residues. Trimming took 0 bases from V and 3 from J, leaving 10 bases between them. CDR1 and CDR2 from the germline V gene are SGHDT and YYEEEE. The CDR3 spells CASSLDPLIKNIQYF. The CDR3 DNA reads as TGTGCCAGCAGCTTGGACCCCCTTATCAAAAACATTCAGTACTTC.

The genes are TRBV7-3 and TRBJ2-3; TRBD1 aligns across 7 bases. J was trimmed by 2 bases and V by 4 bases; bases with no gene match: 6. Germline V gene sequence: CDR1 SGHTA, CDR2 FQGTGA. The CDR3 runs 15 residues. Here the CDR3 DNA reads TGTGCCAGCAGCTACGAAGGGACAGTCACAGATACGCAGTATTTT. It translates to CASSYEGTVTDTQYF.

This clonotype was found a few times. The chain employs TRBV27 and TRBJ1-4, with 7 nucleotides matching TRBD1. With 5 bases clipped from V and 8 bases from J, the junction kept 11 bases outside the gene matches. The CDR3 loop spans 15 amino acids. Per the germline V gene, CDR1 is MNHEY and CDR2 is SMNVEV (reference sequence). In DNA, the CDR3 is TGTGCCAGCAGTGGACGCCGACAGGGAGAAGAAAAACTGTTTTTT. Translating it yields CASSGRRQGEEKLFF.

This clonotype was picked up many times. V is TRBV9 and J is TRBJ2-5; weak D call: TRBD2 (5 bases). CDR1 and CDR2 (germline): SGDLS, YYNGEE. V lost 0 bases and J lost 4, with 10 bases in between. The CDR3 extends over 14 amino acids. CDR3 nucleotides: TGTGCCAGCAGCGTAGCCCTAGCTGGAGAGACCCAGTACTTC. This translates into CASSVALAGETQYF.

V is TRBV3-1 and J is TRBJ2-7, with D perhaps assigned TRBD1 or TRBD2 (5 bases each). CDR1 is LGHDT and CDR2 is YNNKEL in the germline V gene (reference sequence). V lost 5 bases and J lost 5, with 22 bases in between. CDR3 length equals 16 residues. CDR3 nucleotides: TGTGCCAGCAGCACCTCCGGGACCTCCTTGGGGCACGAGCAGTACTTC. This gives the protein CASSTSGTSLGHEQYF.

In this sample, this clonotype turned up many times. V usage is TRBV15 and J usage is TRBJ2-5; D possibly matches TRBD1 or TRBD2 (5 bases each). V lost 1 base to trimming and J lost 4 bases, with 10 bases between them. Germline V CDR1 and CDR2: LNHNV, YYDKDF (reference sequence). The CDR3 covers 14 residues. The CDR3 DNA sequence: TGTGCCACCAGCAGAGGTCAGGGAGCAGAGACCCAGTACTTC. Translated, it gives CATSRGQGAETQYF.

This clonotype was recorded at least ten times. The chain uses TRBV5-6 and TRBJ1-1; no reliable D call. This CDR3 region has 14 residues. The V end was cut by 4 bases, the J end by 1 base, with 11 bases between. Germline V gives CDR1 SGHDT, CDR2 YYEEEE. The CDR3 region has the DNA TGTGCCAGCAGCCCCCTGGGTAGGAACACTGAAGCTTTCTTT. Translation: CASSPLGRNTEAFF.

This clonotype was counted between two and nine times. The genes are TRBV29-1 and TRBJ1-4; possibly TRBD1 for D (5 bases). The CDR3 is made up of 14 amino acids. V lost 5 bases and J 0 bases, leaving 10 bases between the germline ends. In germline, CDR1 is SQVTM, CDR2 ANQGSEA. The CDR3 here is CSVRGAATNEKLFF. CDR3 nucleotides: TGCAGCGTTCGCGGGGCTGCAACTAATGAAAAACTGTTTTTT.

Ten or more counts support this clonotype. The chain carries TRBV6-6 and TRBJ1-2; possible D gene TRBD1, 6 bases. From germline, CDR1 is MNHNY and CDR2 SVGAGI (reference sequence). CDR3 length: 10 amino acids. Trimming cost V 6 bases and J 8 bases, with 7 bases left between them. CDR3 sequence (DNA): TGTGCCAGCAGGCAGGGGGGCTACACCTTC. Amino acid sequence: CASRQGGYTF.

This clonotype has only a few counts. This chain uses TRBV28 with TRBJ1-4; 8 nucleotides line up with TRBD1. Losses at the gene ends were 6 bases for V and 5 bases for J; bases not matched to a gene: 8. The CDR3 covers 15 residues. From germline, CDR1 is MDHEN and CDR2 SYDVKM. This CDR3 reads CASREPGQANEKLFF. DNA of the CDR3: TGTGCCAGCAGGGAGCCGGGACAGGCAAATGAAAAACTGTTTTTT.

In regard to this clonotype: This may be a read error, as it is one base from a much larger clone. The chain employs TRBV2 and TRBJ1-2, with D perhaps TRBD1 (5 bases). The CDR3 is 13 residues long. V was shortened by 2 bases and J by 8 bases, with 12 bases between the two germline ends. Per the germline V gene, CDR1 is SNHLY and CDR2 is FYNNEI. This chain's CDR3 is CASSEFRWDGYTF. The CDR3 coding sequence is TGTGCCAGCAGTGAATTTAGATGGGACGGCTACACCTTC.

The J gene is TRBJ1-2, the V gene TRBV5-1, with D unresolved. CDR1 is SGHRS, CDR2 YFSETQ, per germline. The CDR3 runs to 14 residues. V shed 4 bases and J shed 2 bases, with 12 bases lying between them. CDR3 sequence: CASSRDGGNYGYTF. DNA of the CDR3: TGCGCCAGCAGCCGCGACGGAGGGAACTATGGCTACACCTTC.

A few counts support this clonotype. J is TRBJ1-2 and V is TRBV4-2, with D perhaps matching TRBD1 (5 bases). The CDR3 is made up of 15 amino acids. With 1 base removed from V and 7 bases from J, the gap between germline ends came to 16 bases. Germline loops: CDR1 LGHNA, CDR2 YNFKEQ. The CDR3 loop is CASSQVGAGYGGYTF. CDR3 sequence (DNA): TGTGCCAGCAGCCAAGTAGGGGCAGGGTACGGTGGCTACACCTTC.

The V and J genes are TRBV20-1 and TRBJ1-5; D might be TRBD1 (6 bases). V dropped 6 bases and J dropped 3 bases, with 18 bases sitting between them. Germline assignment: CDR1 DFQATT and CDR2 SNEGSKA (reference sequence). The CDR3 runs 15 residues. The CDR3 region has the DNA TGCAGTGCCGGGGGGGGCCTGGCCTACAATCAGCCCCAGCATTTT. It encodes CSAGGGLAYNQPQHF.

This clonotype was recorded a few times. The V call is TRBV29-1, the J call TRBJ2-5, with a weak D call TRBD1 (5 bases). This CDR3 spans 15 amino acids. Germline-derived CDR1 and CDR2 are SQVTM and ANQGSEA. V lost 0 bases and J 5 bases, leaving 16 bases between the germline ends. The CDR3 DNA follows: TGCAGCGTTGAAGATCCTAAAGGGGTGAGGGAGACCCAGTACTTC. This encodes CSVEDPKGVRETQYF.